This T cell receptor beta chain was sequenced for a study of a mutant IDH1 vaccine in newly diagnosed glioma. Study details: Pretreatment consisted of radiotherapy, temozolomide, or both, with most receiving both. Overall study findings and caveats: Among top peripheral T cell clonotypes, changes seemed unrelated to pseudoprogression.

Indicated time point: baseline, week 1 (first vaccination visit). Treatment specified: pre-vaccination baseline after standard-of-care therapy. The donor cohort comprised cases of new WHO grade 3 or 4 IDH1-mutant, ATRX-lost astrocytoma. This clone has a single count. Its antigen is currently unknown. Germline CDR1 reads LNHDA; CDR2 reads SQIVND (reference sequence). J gave up 2 bases and V 2 bases, and 17 bases lay outside the gene matches. This CDR3 comprises 20 residues. Here immunoSEQ multiplex PCR was the method, and the copy in TCRdb shows in-frame clones only, minus some. The sample lists around 16,000 clones, about 95% seen once, with 3.6% in the top ten.

V usage is TRBV19 and J usage is TRBJ1-3; 8 bases are a match to TRBD1. The input for sequencing was peripheral blood mononuclear cells (PBMCs), taken from a glioma patient treated with radiotherapy, temozolomide or both. The clonotype comes from a woman aged 18-29 years with glioma. Some clones in this sample may be carry-over from other donors' samples. The CDR3 region has the DNA TGTGCCAGTAGTATACACTTGGCGAGACAGGGGAGTCCTACTGGAAACACCATATATTTT. Its translation: CASSIHLARQGSPTGNTIYF.